What follows describes a single TCR beta chain. Sample time point: pre-treatment sample, taken before nivolumab and TIL therapy. This was the immunoSEQ v3 assay. Here immunoSEQ multiplex PCR was the method, and the copy in TCRdb shows in-frame clones only, minus some. The table lists about 21,000 clones, 60% to 85% of them singletons. Trimming removed 3 bases from V and 6 bases from J, with 14 bases in between. Germline V gene data show CDR1 as KGHSH and CDR2 as LQKENI. The CDR3 length is 15 residues. The entry originates in a study of TIL therapy for anti-PD-1-resistant metastatic lung cancer. This chain joins TRBV18 and TRBJ2-2; maybe TRBD2 (6 bases). The receptor comes from a person between 30 and 79 years old with non-small cell lung cancer. This specimen was blood, taken at baseline. The CDR3 here is CASSPNGGRSGELFF. CDR3 nucleotide sequence: TGTGCCAGCTCACCGAACGGGGGTCGTTCCGGGGAGCTGTTTTTT.